This TCR beta chain was identified during a study of T-cell reconstitution after alpha-beta-depleted transplantation in children. This clonotype has a handful of counts. There are 15 residues in the CDR3. The trim removed 3 bases at V and 7 bases at J, leaving 6 bases unmatched. Germline V gives CDR1 SNHLY, CDR2 FYNNEI. It was with unique molecular identifiers that the TCRbeta library was prepared. One entry per CDR3 protein results from TCRdb running MiXCR on the PCR reads. The sample gives about 610,000 distinct CDR3 sequences, roughly a tenth of which show up once; approximately 4.1% is in the top ten.

The J gene is TRBJ2-5, the V gene TRBV2, with 12 positions matching TRBD2. The origin of this receptor is a human donor who donated a stem cell graft to a child with acute myeloid leukemia. The source material was PBMCs from the stem cell graft donor, sampled from the stem cell graft. The CDR3 nucleotides are TGTGCCAGCAGTGATAAGACTAGCGGGAGACGGACCCAGTACTTC. Protein product: CASSDKTSGRRTQYF.